The rows below give T cell receptor beta chains drawn from one sample of a study of T cells in Graves' hyperthyroidism and ophthalmopathy. TCRdb reprocessed the multiplex PCR reads with MiXCR, giving one entry per CDR3 protein. The sample contains about 520,000 distinct CDR3 sequences, around 22% of which appear only once. Sequenced sample: blood. The receptor source for this set is a woman in her twenties or thirties with Graves' ophthalmopathy. CDR3s include the opening cysteine and the closing phenylalanine or tryptophan. A D gene is named only where the DNA matches it firmly. Clone sizes are given selectively: once, few, many, or a class where the clone is expanded.

CDR3 protein: CAAGTQNQPQHF; CDR3 DNA: TGTGCCGCCGGGACACAGAATCAGCCCCAGCATTTT; J gene: TRBJ1-5; clone size: many; V gene: TRBV19; D gene: .
CDR3 protein: CASSFIGGNDEQYF; CDR3 DNA: TGTGCCAGCAGTTTCATAGGGGGCAACGACGAGCAGTACTTC; J gene: TRBJ2-7; clone size: many; V gene: TRBV12-3/TRBV12-4; D gene: TRBD1
CDR3 protein: CAIKGGTGGVTPGNTIYF; CDR3 DNA: TGTGCCATCAAGGGGGGGACAGGCGGCGTTACACCTGGAAACACCATATATTTT; J gene: TRBJ1-3; clone size: many; V gene: TRBV10-3; D gene: TRBD1
CDR3 protein: CASSPGQTQETQYF; CDR3 DNA: TGTGCCAGCAGCCCGGGACAGACCCAAGAGACCCAGTACTTC; J gene: TRBJ2-5; clone size: few; V gene: TRBV11-3; D gene: TRBD1
CDR3 protein: CASSSLDRDYEQYF; CDR3 DNA: TGTGCCAGCAGTTCGTTGGACAGGGACTACGAGCAGTACTTC; J gene: TRBJ2-7; clone size: many; V gene: TRBV12-3/TRBV12-4; D gene: TRBD1
CDR3 protein: CASSQVHSEAFF; CDR3 DNA: TGTGCCAGCAGCCAAGTTCACAGTGAAGCTTTCTTT; J gene: TRBJ1-1; clone size: .; V gene: TRBV14; D gene: .
CDR3 protein: CASGGGGDYEQYF; CDR3 DNA: TGCGCCAGCGGAGGAGGCGGGGACTACGAGCAGTACTTC; J gene: TRBJ2-7; clone size: few; V gene: TRBV4-1; D gene: .
CDR3 protein: CASSPTRDRSYEQYF; CDR3 DNA: TGTGCCAGCAGTCCGACCCGGGACCGCTCCTACGAGCAGTACTTC; J gene: TRBJ2-7; clone size: .; V gene: TRBV6-1; D gene: .
CDR3 protein: CSVELPDGSGNTIYF; CDR3 DNA: TGCAGCGTTGAACTTCCCGATGGGTCTGGAAACACCATATATTTT; J gene: TRBJ1-3; clone size: many; V gene: TRBV29-1; D gene: .
CDR3 protein: CASRPGRGWDTEAFF; CDR3 DNA: TGTGCCAGCAGGCCCGGGCGGGGCTGGGACACTGAAGCTTTCTTT; J gene: TRBJ1-1; clone size: many; V gene: TRBV6-5; D gene: .
CDR3 protein: CASSLFAGQGLYEQYF; CDR3 DNA: TGTGCCAGCAGTTTATTTGCGGGACAGGGGTTGTACGAGCAGTACTTC; J gene: TRBJ2-7; clone size: many; V gene: TRBV12-3/TRBV12-4; D gene: TRBD1
CDR3 protein: CSASPREAFF; CDR3 DNA: TGCAGTGCTAGTCCCCGTGAAGCTTTCTTT; J gene: TRBJ1-1; clone size: many; V gene: TRBV20-1; D gene: .
CDR3 protein: CASSTTDPFPYEQYF; CDR3 DNA: TGTGCCAGCTCAACTACAGACCCCTTCCCCTACGAGCAGTACTTC; J gene: TRBJ2-7; clone size: .; V gene: TRBV18; D gene: .
CDR3 protein: CSASGGAWRETQYF; CDR3 DNA: TGCAGTGCTAGCGGGGGGGCCTGGCGGGAGACCCAGTACTTC; J gene: TRBJ2-5; clone size: many; V gene: TRBV20-1; D gene: TRBD2
CDR3 protein: CASSSGGTPRETQYF; CDR3 DNA: TGTGCCAGCAGCTCAGGGGGCACCCCACGGGAGACCCAGTACTTC; J gene: TRBJ2-5; clone size: .; V gene: TRBV6-1; D gene: TRBD1
CDR3 protein: CASSQGANPLTGNTEAFF; CDR3 DNA: TGCGCCAGCAGCCAAGGGGCCAACCCCCTTACAGGGAACACTGAAGCTTTCTTT; J gene: TRBJ1-1; clone size: .; V gene: TRBV10-2; D gene: .
CDR3 protein: CASSGGSTTGELFF; CDR3 DNA: TGTGCCAGCAGCGGCGGGAGTACCACCGGGGAGCTGTTTTTT; J gene: TRBJ2-2; clone size: many; V gene: TRBV6-4; D gene: TRBD2
CDR3 protein: CSARRGHTNTEAFF; CDR3 DNA: TGCAGTGCTAGAAGGGGACACACGAACACTGAAGCTTTCTTT; J gene: TRBJ1-1; clone size: .; V gene: TRBV20-1; D gene: .
CDR3 protein: CASRRGHLNTGELFF; CDR3 DNA: TGTGCCAGCAGGAGAGGACACCTGAACACCGGGGAGCTGTTTTTT; J gene: TRBJ2-2; clone size: many; V gene: TRBV14; D gene: .
CDR3 protein: CASSLDKGVSEQYF; CDR3 DNA: TGTGCCAGCAGTTTAGATAAGGGGGTGAGCGAGCAGTACTTC; J gene: TRBJ2-7; clone size: few; V gene: TRBV27; D gene: .
CDR3 protein: CASNPGSSEAFF; CDR3 DNA: TGTGCCAGCAACCCGGGGAGCTCTGAAGCTTTCTTT; J gene: TRBJ1-1; clone size: .; V gene: TRBV6-1; D gene: .
CDR3 protein: CASSLAVAGTQYF; CDR3 DNA: TGTGCCAGCAGTTTAGCGGTAGCGGGGACCCAGTACTTC; J gene: TRBJ2-5; clone size: many; V gene: TRBV12-3/TRBV12-4; D gene: TRBD2
CDR3 protein: CASSFGEFSYGYTF; CDR3 DNA: TGTGCCAGCAGTTTTGGGGAATTCTCCTATGGCTACACCTTC; J gene: TRBJ1-2; clone size: many; V gene: TRBV28; D gene: .
CDR3 protein: CASSDWLAGNTGELFF; CDR3 DNA: TGTGCCAGCAGTGACTGGCTAGCGGGGAACACCGGGGAGCTGTTTTTT; J gene: TRBJ2-2; clone size: many; V gene: TRBV6-4; D gene: TRBD2
CDR3 protein: CASSLVGRSTGNTIYF; CDR3 DNA: TGTGCCAGCAGCTTAGTTGGCAGGTCGACTGGAAACACCATATATTTT; J gene: TRBJ1-3; clone size: .; V gene: TRBV11-2; D gene: .
CDR3 protein: CASSLSVGAFF; CDR3 DNA: TGTGCCAGCAGTTTGAGCGTGGGGGCTTTCTTT; J gene: TRBJ1-1; clone size: many; V gene: TRBV28; D gene: .
CDR3 protein: CASTPSGGGTEAFF; CDR3 DNA: TGTGCCAGCACCCCATCCGGGGGGGGCACTGAAGCTTTCTTT; J gene: TRBJ1-1; clone size: many; V gene: TRBV7-9; D gene: .
CDR3 protein: CASYEGLRETQYF; CDR3 DNA: TGTGCCAGCTACGAGGGGCTACGGGAGACCCAGTACTTC; J gene: TRBJ2-5; clone size: .; V gene: TRBV6-1; D gene: .
CDR3 protein: CASSIDGFGELFF; CDR3 DNA: TGTGCCAGTAGTATAGACGGGTTCGGGGAGCTGTTTTTT; J gene: TRBJ2-2; clone size: few; V gene: TRBV19; D gene: .
CDR3 protein: CASGGATQYF; CDR3 DNA: TGTGCCAGCGGGGGAGCGACCCAGTACTTC; J gene: TRBJ2-5; clone size: many; V gene: TRBV6-1; D gene: .
CDR3 protein: CASSYSRDTRETQYF; CDR3 DNA: TGTGCCAGCAGTTACTCCCGGGACACGAGAGAGACCCAGTACTTC; J gene: TRBJ2-5; clone size: many; V gene: TRBV6-5; D gene: .
CDR3 protein: CASSSRDRDETQYF; CDR3 DNA: TGTGCCAGTAGTTCCCGGGACAGGGACGAGACCCAGTACTTC; J gene: TRBJ2-5; clone size: many; V gene: TRBV19; D gene: TRBD1
CDR3 protein: CASSPEGVNTEAFF; CDR3 DNA: TGTGCCAGCTCACCAGAGGGCGTGAACACTGAAGCTTTCTTT; J gene: TRBJ1-1; clone size: many; V gene: TRBV18; D gene: .
CDR3 protein: CASSVGTETYEQYF; CDR3 DNA: TGTGCCAGCAGCGTAGGGACAGAGACCTACGAGCAGTACTTC; J gene: TRBJ2-7; clone size: .; V gene: TRBV9; D gene: .
CDR3 protein: CASSYSSATEAFF; CDR3 DNA: TGTGCCAGCAGTTACTCGAGTGCCACTGAAGCTTTCTTT; J gene: TRBJ1-1; clone size: many; V gene: TRBV6-5; D gene: .
CDR3 protein: CAGGGGANQNIQYF; CDR3 DNA: TGTGCCGGGGGCGGGGGGGCGAATCAAAACATTCAGTACTTC; J gene: TRBJ2-4; clone size: few; V gene: TRBV30; D gene: TRBD2